This T cell receptor beta chain derives from a study of blood T cells in healthy people across ages. With each sample, at least 5 micrograms of total RNA were extracted. This clonotype was observed a handful of times. The authors ran a second PCR of roughly 6 to 12 cycles using a sample-barcoded 5' primer and a J-beta primer mix. TCRdb called the 5' RACE reads again in MiXCR, with one record for every CDR3 protein. The sample records hundreds of thousands of distinct CDR3 sequences, about 53% being singletons. This CDR3 contains 14 residues. Trimming at V came to 10 bases and at J to 2 bases, leaving 7 bases not matched to a gene. Germline V lookup: CDR1 ENHRY, CDR2 SYGVKD.

This chain joins TRBV10-3 and TRBJ2-7; 11 bases are shared with TRBD1. The TCR sequence derives from a man aged 60 to 75 in good health. Material: blood. The CDR3 spells CATEPGQGAYEQYF. The DNA for the CDR3 is TGTGCCACGGAACCGGGACAGGGGGCCTACGAGCAGTACTTC.